The clone carrying this T cell receptor (beta chain) appeared a few times. No antigen is known for it. Amplification used 60 Vbeta primers and 13 Jbeta primers. TCRdb keeps only in-frame clones here, not all; method: immunoSEQ multiplex PCR. The table has approximately 190,000 clones, 10% to 15% seen once. The CDR3 extends over 18 amino acids. With V trimmed by 2 bases and J by 0 bases, 9 bases remained unmatched. Germline loops: CDR1 MNHNS, CDR2 SASEGT. The data are from a study of cytomegalovirus exposure and HLA in healthy donors. Study information: Approximately 180 million T cells yielded 117 million unique TCR beta sequences, as an earlier analysis found.

The study's findings and limits: A missense DCLRE1C variant was associated with V- and J-gene trimming of TCR beta chains in a later analysis, and an independent cohort replicated the association.

Healthy people donating bone marrow made up the donors. This TCR came from a middle-aged man in good health and CMV-seropositive. This chain uses TRBV6-1 with TRBJ1-5; 8 bases are shared with TRBD1. Source material: PBMCs. The CDR3 bases are TGTGCCAGCAGTGAAAGGGTGGCAGGGGGCATTAGCAATCAGCCCCAGCATTTT. Its protein is CASSERVAGGISNQPQHF.